The 31 T cell receptor beta chains presented below share a single source sample, sequenced in a study of post-analysis software for immune sequencing data. The authors incorporated unique molecular identifiers into the TCR beta cDNA libraries. TCRdb ran MiXCR on the PCR reads and lists one entry per CDR3 protein. The profile covers more than 450,000 distinct CDR3 sequences, with 40% to 50% appearing a single time and under 2% taken by the ten largest. For these receptors, no antigen is known. Broader study findings: TRBV5-6, TRBV5-1 and TRBV20-1 belonged to a set of roughly 5 TRBV segments that were more frequent in patients than controls.

Sequencing was carried out using blood. Receptors originate from a girl aged 5 to 17 with multiple sclerosis.

In this sample, this clonotype turned up a few times. The chain uses TRBV3-1 and TRBJ2-7, with D tentatively TRBD1 (5 bases). CDR1 and CDR2 (germline): LGHDT, YNNKEL (reference sequence). The CDR3 consists of 15 residues. V lost 0 bases to trimming and J lost 2 bases, with 11 bases between them. Written as DNA, the CDR3 is TGTGCCAGCAGCCAAGATGATCAGGACACCTACGAGCAGTACTTC. It yields the protein CASSQDDQDTYEQYF.

The rearrangement joins TRBV28 to TRBJ2-3, with D perhaps TRBD2 (6 bases). The CDR3 is made up of 15 amino acids. Trimming stripped 3 bases from V and 2 bases from J, with 12 bases between. Germline CDR1 is MDHEN and CDR2 is SYDVKM. CDR3 region: CASSLTGDNTDTQYF. In DNA form, the CDR3 reads TGTGCCAGCAGTTTGACGGGAGATAACACAGATACGCAGTATTTT.

This clonotype was found many times. One end of the junction does not line up with germline, which may come from a read error. The rearrangement joins TRBV12-3 or TRBV12-4 to TRBJ2-1, with 9 bases aligning to TRBD2. This CDR3 has 14 amino acids. CDR3 region: CASSLAGGPNEQFF. For the CDR3, the DNA is TGCGCCAGCAGCTTGGCGGGGGGGCCCAATGAGCAGTTCTTC.

This clonotype occurred a few times. The chain links TRBV25-1 to TRBJ2-7, with 10 positions matching TRBD1. CDR3 size: 14 residues. The ends lost 6 bases at V and 2 bases at J; junction bases unmatched: 4. In germline, CDR1 is MGHDK, CDR2 SYGVNS. The CDR3 DNA is TGTGCCAGCAGAGGGACAGGGGATCCCTACGAGCAGTACTTC. It translates to CASRGTGDPYEQYF.

The rearrangement links TRBV27 to TRBJ2-3; D perhaps matches TRBD2 (6 bases). This CDR3 region has 14 residues. Trimming removed 4 bases from V and 3 bases from J, with 11 bases in between. Germline values: CDR1 MNHEY, CDR2 SMNVEV (reference sequence). The CDR3 DNA sequence: TGTGCCAGCAGTTCTCCGGGAGTTACAGATACGCAGTATTTT. Protein sequence: CASSSPGVTDTQYF.

The rearrangement uses TRBV12-3 or TRBV12-4 and TRBJ2-7; the D gene could be TRBD1 or TRBD2 (5 bases each). Between the trimmed V and J ends, which lost 5 bases and 5 bases, there was a span of 16 bases. This CDR3 contains 14 residues. The CDR3: CASSTAGRGDEQYF. The CDR3 bases are TGTGCCAGCAGTACCGCAGGGCGAGGGGACGAGCAGTACTTC.

This clonotype appeared a few times. V is TRBV24-1 and J is TRBJ2-1; TRBD2 matches at 12 bases. The CDR3 has 18 residues. Germline assignment: CDR1 KGHDR and CDR2 SFDVKD. V shed 6 bases, J shed 0 bases, and the junction held 8 bases outside the gene matches. The CDR3 reads CATSLGTSGWSSYNEQFF. The CDR3 nucleotides read TGTGCCACCAGTCTCGGGACTAGCGGGTGGAGCTCCTACAATGAGCAGTTCTTC.

The chain links TRBV12-3 or TRBV12-4 to TRBJ2-1, with a tentative D call TRBD2 (5 bases). The J call may be in error: the DNA end matches TRBJ2-7 better. The CDR3 extends over 15 amino acids. CDR3 coding DNA: TGTGCCAGCAGCCCGGGGTCCACCACTTCCAATGAGCAGTACTTC. Protein sequence: CASSPGSTTSNEQYF.

This clonotype was seen only a few times. This chain links TRBV4-1 with TRBJ1-2; D is unclear. The CDR3 is 17 residues long. V gave up 4 bases and J gave up 6 bases, with 24 bases separating them. Per the germline V gene, CDR1 is MGHRA and CDR2 is YSYEKL. The CDR3 sequence: CASSRIVTREGGDGYTF. The CDR3 DNA reads as TGCGCCAGCAGCCGTATAGTCACGAGAGAGGGCGGCGATGGCTACACCTTC.

This clonotype appeared once. J is TRBJ2-5 and V is TRBV3-1, with 10 bases matching TRBD2. Germline loops: CDR1 LGHDT, CDR2 YNNKEL (reference sequence). The ends lost 7 bases at V and 4 bases at J; junction bases unmatched: 12. The length of the CDR3 is 16 residues. As DNA, the CDR3 is TGTGCCAGCAATCGCATAGGGGTAGCGGGAGGAGAGACCCAGTACTTC. This codes for CASNRIGVAGGETQYF.

The chain employs TRBV7-9 and TRBJ2-5; 7 positions agree with TRBD2. The J call may be in error: the DNA end matches TRBJ2-7 better. Germline values: CDR1 SEHNR, CDR2 FQNEAQ (reference sequence). The CDR3 is 18 residues long. The CDR3 nucleotides are TGTGCCAGCAGCTTAGTTGGGGATGGCGGGAGAATATTCCACGAGCAGTACTTC. Protein sequence: CASSLVGDGGRIFHEQYF.

V is TRBV20-1 and J is TRBJ2-1, with D possibly being TRBD2 (5 bases). CDR3 size: 13 residues. Trimming removed 1 base at V and 8 bases at J, with 12 bases between. Looked up from germline, CDR1 is DFQATT and CDR2 is SNEGSKA (reference sequence). The CDR3 region is CSARVSGGDEQFF. The CDR3 DNA reads TGCAGTGCTAGAGTATCTGGAGGCGATGAGCAGTTCTTC.

The rearrangement joins TRBV4-2 to TRBJ2-3, with TRBD2 identical over 7 bases. This CDR3 spans 16 amino acids. V lost 6 bases and J lost 4; bases outside the gene matches: 13. The germline V gene has CDR1 LGHNA and CDR2 YNFKEQ. CDR3 loop: CASSPSRGVGPDTQYF. The CDR3 DNA reads as TGTGCCAGCAGTCCCAGCCGGGGGGTGGGGCCAGATACGCAGTATTTT.

The chain couples TRBV7-2 to TRBJ2-5, with 10 bases matching TRBD2. The J call is doubtful: the DNA matches TRBJ2-7 better. This CDR3 is built from 16 residues. Germline lookup yields CDR1 SGHTA and CDR2 FQGNSA. CDR3 amino acids: CASSLEQREGKHEQYF. For the CDR3, the DNA is TGTGCCAGCAGCTTAGAGCAGCGGGAGGGCAAACACGAGCAGTACTTC.

This clonotype has a handful of counts. The rearrangement joins TRBV6-5 to TRBJ2-5, with 10 nucleotides matching TRBD2. V gave up 4 bases and J gave up 0 bases; unmatched junction bases: 11. The CDR3 contains 18 residues. Germline V lookup: CDR1 MNHEY, CDR2 SVGAGI. This chain's CDR3 is CASSFLAGGPPYQETQYF. DNA of the CDR3: TGTGCCAGCAGTTTTTTAGCGGGGGGTCCTCCGTACCAAGAGACCCAGTACTTC.

J is TRBJ1-4 and V is TRBV20-1, with 9 nucleotides matching TRBD1. The V gene's germline CDR1 is DFQATT and CDR2 SNEGSKA (reference sequence). Trimming took 4 bases from V and 6 from J; bases not matched to a gene: 3. This CDR3 is 13 amino acids long. The CDR3 bases are TGCAGTGCTACAGGACAGGGGCATGAAAAACTGTTTTTT. Protein sequence: CSATGQGHEKLFF.

This chain links TRBV7-2 with TRBJ1-5; possible D gene TRBD1, 5 bases. The V end was cut by 2 bases, the J end by 1 base, with 9 bases between. The CDR3 loop spans 15 amino acids. In germline, CDR1 is SGHTA, CDR2 FQGNSA. CDR3 coding DNA: TGTGCCAGCAGCTTACGGGGGAGGAGCAATCAGCCCCAGCATTTT. Residues: CASSLRGRSNQPQHF.

As DNA, the CDR3 is TGCGCCAGCAGATGGACTGGCGGGAGTGGAGATACGCAGTATTTT. Translating it yields CASRWTGGSGDTQYF. The chain recombines TRBV10-2 with TRBJ2-3; 7 nucleotides line up with TRBD2. The junction had 11 bases not matched to a gene; V was cut back by 6 bases and J by 5 bases. The CDR3 is 15 amino acids. Germline CDR1 WSHSY, CDR2 SAAADI.

This clonotype occurred a few times. The rearrangement uses TRBV12-3 or TRBV12-4 and TRBJ2-4; TRBD1 is a possible D gene (6 bases). The end of the DNA is better explained by TRBJ2-7, so the J call may be wrong. The CDR3 loop spans 14 amino acids. CDR3 loop: CASSTRQVGYEQYF. The CDR3 DNA sequence: TGTGCCAGCAGTACAAGACAGGTCGGGTACGAGCAGTACTTC.

The genes are TRBV4-1 and TRBJ2-1; no firm D call. The CDR3 has 14 residues. Germline assignment: CDR1 MGHRA and CDR2 YSYEKL. Trimming stripped 3 bases from V and 6 bases from J, with 12 bases between. The CDR3 coding sequence is TGCGCCAGCAGCCAGACCCCGACTCTCAATGAGCAGTTCTTC. Its translation is CASSQTPTLNEQFF.

This clonotype was picked up a small number of times. J is TRBJ2-7 and V is TRBV2; D might be TRBD2 (6 bases). Per germline, CDR1 SNHLY and CDR2 FYNNEI. V was cut by 6 bases and J by 0 bases, with 21 bases left in between. The CDR3 runs to 17 residues. DNA for the CDR3: TGTGCCAGCAGGGGGTTGGGAGCAGGGAGGAGCTCCTACGAGCAGTACTTC. Translated: CASRGLGAGRSSYEQYF.

The chain uses TRBV5-1 and TRBJ2-1, with D unresolved. V lost 4 bases to trimming and J lost 6 bases, with 11 bases between them. This CDR3 has 13 residues. Germline V gives CDR1 SGHRS, CDR2 YFSETQ. In nucleotides, the CDR3 is TGCGCCAGCAGCGGATGGGTTGCCAATGAGCAGTTCTTC. It codes for CASSGWVANEQFF.

The chain couples TRBV12-3 or TRBV12-4 to TRBJ2-3; D is unclear. The CDR3 has 13 residues. The V and J ends lost 6 bases and 3 bases respectively, with 10 bases between them. The CDR3 DNA reads TGTGCCAGCAGGCCCATGAGGACAGATACGCAGTATTTT. This sequence encodes CASRPMRTDTQYF.

The rearrangement links TRBV7-9 to TRBJ2-1, with D perhaps TRBD1 or TRBD2 (5 bases each). Germline CDR1 is SEHNR and CDR2 is FQNEAQ (reference sequence). The length of the CDR3 is 18 residues. Trimming shortened V by 5 bases and J by 2 bases, and 22 bases separated the two germline ends. CDR3: CASSQGPLGRVTYNEQFF. CDR3 nucleotides: TGTGCCAGCAGCCAGGGACCCCTCGGGCGGGTTACCTACAATGAGCAGTTCTTC.

There are many counts of this clonotype. J is TRBJ2-1 and V is TRBV20-1; 7 positions agree with TRBD2. The CDR3 contains 14 residues. V dropped 3 bases and J dropped 7; count of bases not matched to a gene: 9. Germline-derived CDR1 and CDR2 are DFQATT and SNEGSKA (reference sequence). CDR3 coding DNA: TGCAGTGCTAGGAGGGAGGGCCGTAAGAATGAGCAGTTCTTC. Protein product: CSARREGRKNEQFF.

The rearrangement links TRBV18 to TRBJ1-2, with unresolved D. Germline V gene data show CDR1 as KGHSH and CDR2 as LQKENI. The germline V and J ends were trimmed by 3 bases and 1 base, with 15 bases remaining between them. The CDR3 runs 16 residues. The CDR3 loop reads CASSPGWARVNYGYTF. CDR3 sequence (DNA): TGTGCCAGCTCACCTGGTTGGGCGAGGGTTAACTATGGCTACACCTTC.

The rearrangement links TRBV6-6 to TRBJ2-7; D gene unclear. CDR1 and CDR2 (germline): MNHNY, SVGAGI (reference sequence). CDR3 length: 14 amino acids. The germline V and J ends were trimmed by 2 bases and 0 bases, with 8 bases remaining between them. CDR3 amino acids: CASSYVELSYEQYF. The DNA of the CDR3 is TGTGCCAGCAGTTACGTGGAGCTCTCCTACGAGCAGTACTTC.

V gene TRBV11-2 combines with J gene TRBJ2-7; D possibly corresponds to TRBD1 (6 bases). Between the trimmed V and J ends, which lost 2 bases and 0 bases, there was a span of 11 bases. The CDR3 consists of 15 residues. CDR1 SGHAT and CDR2 FQNNGV come from the germline V gene. The CDR3 DNA sequence: TGTGCCAGCAGCTTAAGCCAGGGGAGCTCCTACGAGCAGTACTTC. This translates into CASSLSQGSSYEQYF.

The V and J genes are TRBV10-3 and TRBJ2-7; tentative D call: TRBD2 (6 bases). CDR1 ENHRY and CDR2 SYGVKD come from the germline V gene. The CDR3 has 15 residues. Trimming left V 0 bases short and J 3 bases short, with 12 bases between. CDR3 region: CAISESGGGIYEQYF. Written as DNA, the CDR3 is TGTGCCATCAGTGAGTCGGGAGGAGGTATCTACGAGCAGTACTTC.

This clonotype was seen a few times. The chain couples TRBV5-5 to TRBJ2-7, with D uncertain. Germline lookup yields CDR1 SGHKS and CDR2 YYEKEE (reference sequence). The CDR3 loop spans 12 amino acids. Trimming stripped 4 bases from V and 0 bases from J, with 5 bases between. CDR3 in amino acids: CASSAYSYEQYF. CDR3 bases: TGTGCCAGCAGCGCTTACTCCTACGAGCAGTACTTC.

This clonotype has just a few counts. This chain uses TRBV28 with TRBJ2-7; 12 nucleotides match TRBD1. The CDR3 has 16 residues. V was pared by 6 bases and J by 6 bases, with 12 bases of the junction left unmatched. From germline, CDR1 is MDHEN and CDR2 SYDVKM. CDR3 in amino acids: CASRGLPGQGAREQYF. DNA for the CDR3: TGTGCCAGCAGGGGACTTCCGGGACAGGGGGCGCGCGAGCAGTACTTC.